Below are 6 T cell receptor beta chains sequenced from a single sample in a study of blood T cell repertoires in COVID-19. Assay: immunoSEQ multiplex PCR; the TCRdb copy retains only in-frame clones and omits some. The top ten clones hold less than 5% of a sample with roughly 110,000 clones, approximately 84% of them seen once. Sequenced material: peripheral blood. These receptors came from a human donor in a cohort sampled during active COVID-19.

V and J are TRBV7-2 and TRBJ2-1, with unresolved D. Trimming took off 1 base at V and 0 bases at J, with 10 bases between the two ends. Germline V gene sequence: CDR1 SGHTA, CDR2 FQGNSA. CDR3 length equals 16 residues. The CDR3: CASSLGAPRSYNEQFF. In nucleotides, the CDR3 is TGTGCCAGCAGCTTAGGAGCCCCGCGCTCCTACAATGAGCAGTTCTTC.

The DNA for the CDR3 is TGTGCCGGGGGGGAGGGCAATTCACCCCTCCACTTT. It translates to CAGGEGNSPLHF. The chain joins TRBV2 to TRBJ1-6, with a tentative D call TRBD1 (5 bases). The germline V and J ends were trimmed by 11 bases and 7 bases, with 12 bases remaining between them. From germline, CDR1 is SNHLY and CDR2 FYNNEI. The CDR3 is 12 amino acids.

CDR3 protein: CASSYSSWYGEAFF. The CDR3 DNA sequence: TGTGCCAGCAGTTACTCGAGTTGGTACGGTGAAGCTTTCTTT. V usage is TRBV6-6 and J usage is TRBJ1-1; D is undetermined. V gave up 0 bases and J gave up 7 bases, with 12 bases separating them. From germline, CDR1 is MNHNY and CDR2 SVGAGI (reference sequence). The CDR3 has 14 amino acids.

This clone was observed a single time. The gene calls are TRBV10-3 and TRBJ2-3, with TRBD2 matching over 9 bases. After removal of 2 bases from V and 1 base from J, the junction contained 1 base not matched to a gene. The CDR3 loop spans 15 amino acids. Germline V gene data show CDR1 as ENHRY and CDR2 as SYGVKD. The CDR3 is CAISEIAGGTDTQYF. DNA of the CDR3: TGTGCCATCAGTGAGATAGCGGGGGGCACAGATACGCAGTATTTT.

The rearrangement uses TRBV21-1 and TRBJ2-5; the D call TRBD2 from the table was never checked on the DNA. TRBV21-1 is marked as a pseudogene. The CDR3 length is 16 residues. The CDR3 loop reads CASSKAASGRQETQYF. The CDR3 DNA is TGTGCCAGCAGCAAGGCCGCTAGCGGGAGGCAAGAGACCCAGTACTTC.

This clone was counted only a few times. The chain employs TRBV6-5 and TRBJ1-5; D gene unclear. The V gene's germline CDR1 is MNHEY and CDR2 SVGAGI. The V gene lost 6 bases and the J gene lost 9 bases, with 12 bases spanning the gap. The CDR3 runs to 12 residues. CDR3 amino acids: CASRADSAPQHF. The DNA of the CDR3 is TGTGCCAGCAGGGCCGACTCGGCGCCCCAGCATTTT.